This TCR beta chain comes out of a study of blood T cell repertoires in COVID-19. Study-wide context: Spain, Italy and the United States supplied samples that represented acute and convalescent COVID-19. PBMCs, B-cell-depleted T cells, or T cells were the source of the cDNA or gDNA that made up the material.

Source study methods: Estimation of nucleated cell counts was performed using reference gene primer amplification. Here immunoSEQ multiplex PCR was the method, and the copy in TCRdb shows in-frame clones only, minus some. That table furnishes V, J and clone size, whereas the DNA furnished D and trimming. The sample has about 240,000 clones; about 68% are singletons. Per germline, CDR1 GTSNPN and CDR2 SVGIG (reference sequence). The CDR3 is made up of 15 amino acids. Trimming cost V 4 bases and J 8 bases; bases outside gene matches: 6. This clone showed up just once. The specimen was peripheral blood. The chain carries TRBV30 and TRBJ2-2, with 14 bases lining up with TRBD2. The TCR was taken from a woman of 80 years or more with acute or convalescent COVID-19. The CDR3 DNA reads TGTGCCTGGAATAGGGGACTAGCGGGAGAAGGGGAGCTGTTTTTT. Its translation: CAWNRGLAGEGELFF. The full variable domain, rest sourced from reference TRBV30 and TRBJ2-2, is SQTIHQWPATLVQPVGSPLSLECTVEGTSNPNLYWYRQAAGRGLQLLFYSVGIGQISSEVPQNLSASRPQDRQFILSSKKLLLSDSGFYLCAWNRGLAGEGELFFGEGSRLTVL.